The 19 T cell receptor beta chains below come from one sample, sequenced in a study of OX40 agonist ivuxolimab in advanced cancers. Measured with immunoSEQ multiplex PCR; TCRdb has only the in-frame clones, and not every one. This sample has approximately 70,000 clones, with roughly 80% found just once. Sample: CD4+ or CD8+ T cells sorted from blood, taken in a trial of the OX40 agonist ivuxolimab. These receptor sequences come from an adult with an advanced solid tumor such as melanoma, head and neck, liver or kidney cancer.

This chain links TRBV15 with TRBJ2-3; no reliable D call. The germline V gene encodes CDR1 LNHNV and CDR2 YYDKDF (reference sequence). Trimming pared 1 base from V and 5 bases from J, leaving 4 bases between. This CDR3 is 12 amino acids long. CDR3 protein: CATSRARDTQYF. CDR3 bases: TGTGCCACCAGCAGAGCAAGAGATACGCAGTATTTT.

This chain links TRBV7-2 with TRBJ2-1; D not certain. V was cut by 1 base and J by 9 bases, with 7 bases left in between. Germline V gene lookup returns CDR1 SGHTA and CDR2 FQGNSA. CDR3 length: 12 amino acids. The CDR3: CASSLVSAEQFF. CDR3 nucleotides: TGTGCCAGCAGCTTAGTCTCGGCTGAGCAGTTCTTC.

This clone was picked up a small number of times. The rearrangement links TRBV19 to TRBJ2-1, with D perhaps assigned TRBD1 or TRBD2 (5 bases each). The CDR3 has 15 residues. The V end lost 4 bases, the J end lost 7 bases, and 17 bases lay between the germline ends. Germline V CDR1 and CDR2: LNHDA, SQIVND (reference sequence). The CDR3 protein is CASSRPPYGANEQFF. Here the CDR3 DNA reads TGTGCCAGTAGTAGGCCCCCTTACGGGGCGAATGAGCAGTTCTTC.

The gene calls are TRBV6-1 and TRBJ1-5; no definite D call. The germline V gene has CDR1 MNHNS and CDR2 SASEGT. V was clipped by 1 base and J by 4 bases, with 8 bases between them. The CDR3 spans 14 residues. CDR3 nucleotides: TGTGCCAGCAGTGAAGGTGCCAATAATCAGCCCCAGCATTTT. Amino acids: CASSEGANNQPQHF.

This sequence joins TRBV10-3 and TRBJ2-2; TRBD2 aligns across 11 bases. Per the germline V gene, CDR1 is ENHRY and CDR2 is SYGVKD. Trimming cost V 3 bases and J 6 bases; bases outside gene matches: 3. The CDR3 is 15 amino acids. The CDR3 bases are TGTGCCATCAGTGACCTAGCGGGAGGCCCCGGGGAGCTGTTTTTT. Translating it yields CAISDLAGGPGELFF.

This chain connects TRBV5-1 to TRBJ2-7; D possibly matches TRBD1 or TRBD2 (5 bases each). V was trimmed by 4 bases and J by 4 bases, leaving 15 bases between them. CDR3 length: 14 amino acids. In germline, CDR1 is SGHRS, CDR2 YFSETQ. CDR3 bases: TGCGCCAGCAGCCCTGGGACGTTTGGTTACGAGCAGTACGTC. Residues: CASSPGTFGYEQYV.

V usage is TRBV19 and J usage is TRBJ2-7; 9 bases agree with TRBD1. V lost 5 bases and J lost 7; bases outside the gene matches: 9. This CDR3 has 14 amino acids. CDR1 and CDR2 (germline): LNHDA, SQIVND (reference sequence). The CDR3 here is CASSSRDRVLEQYV. As DNA, the CDR3 is TGTGCCAGTAGTTCCCGGGACAGGGTTCTTGAGCAGTACGTC.

The chain has TRBV9 and TRBJ1-1, with D possibly being TRBD1 (5 bases). Germline CDR1 and CDR2: SGDLS and YYNGEE. The CDR3 is made up of 14 amino acids. V lost 6 bases and J 2 bases, leaving 14 bases between the germline ends. CDR3 DNA: TGTGCCAGCACCCCGGGACCGACTAACACTGAAGCTTTCTTT. It encodes CASTPGPTNTEAFF.

This clone was detected once. V gene TRBV27 combines with J gene TRBJ2-3; 14 positions match TRBD2. Germline CDR1 MNHEY, CDR2 SMNVEV (reference sequence). V gave up 7 bases and J gave up 0 bases; unmatched junction bases: 9. The CDR3 totals 18 residues. CDR3 in amino acids: CASKKKGLAGVSTDTQYF. CDR3 sequence (DNA): TGTGCCAGCAAAAAGAAGGGACTAGCGGGAGTAAGCACAGATACGCAGTATTTT.

The chain joins TRBV4-1 to TRBJ2-1; no clear D. This CDR3 is 13 amino acids long. Trimming stripped 3 bases from V and 7 bases from J, with 10 bases between. The germline V gene has CDR1 MGHRA and CDR2 YSYEKL. The CDR3: CASSQDPSNEQFF. CDR3 DNA sequence: TGCGCCAGCAGCCAGGACCCATCGAATGAGCAGTTCTTC.

The gene calls are TRBV4-1 and TRBJ1-1; maybe TRBD1 (5 bases). This CDR3 spans 13 amino acids. Germline-derived CDR1 and CDR2 are MGHRA and YSYEKL. V lost 6 bases, J lost 3 bases, and 11 bases lay in between. This CDR3 is CASSPGPYTEAFF. The CDR3 nucleotides are TGCGCCAGCAGTCCGGGACCGTACACTGAAGCTTTCTTT.

The J gene is TRBJ2-5, the V gene TRBV11-3; 12 bases are a match to TRBD2. The ends lost 1 base at V and 2 bases at J; junction bases unmatched: 5. Germline-derived CDR1 and CDR2 are SGHNT and YENEEA. The CDR3 consists of 17 residues. CDR3 loop: CASSLGRTSGKQETQYF. The CDR3 DNA reads as TGTGCCAGCAGCTTAGGGCGGACTAGCGGGAAACAAGAGACCCAGTACTTC.

The rearrangement uses TRBV28 and TRBJ1-2; a weak D match, TRBD1 (6 bases). CDR1 and CDR2 (germline): MDHEN, SYDVKM. CDR3 length: 13 residues. Trimming stripped 6 bases from V and 8 bases from J, with 16 bases between. CDR3 amino acids: CASSRGGLRGYTF. The CDR3 DNA is TGTGCCAGCAGCCGGGGGGGGCTAAGGGGCTACACCTTC.

This clone was detected once. The rearrangement joins TRBV7-2 to TRBJ2-4; 8 bases match TRBD2. The J segment lost 5 bases and the V segment lost 4 bases, leaving 13 bases of the junction unmatched. Germline V gene data show CDR1 as SGHTA and CDR2 as FQGNSA. The CDR3 covers 17 residues. The CDR3 DNA follows: TGTGCCAGCAGCTCGTCTAGCGGGCGCACGATCGAAAACATTCAGTACTTC. Amino acid sequence: CASSSSSGRTIENIQYF.

V gene TRBV7-3 combines with J gene TRBJ1-2, with 10 nucleotides matching TRBD1. V trimming: 4 bases; J trimming: 7 bases; junction bases outside the gene matches: 6. This CDR3 comprises 14 residues. Germline V CDR1 and CDR2: SGHTA, FQGTGA. This chain's CDR3 is CASSYRQGASGYTF. DNA of the CDR3: TGTGCCAGCAGCTATCGACAGGGGGCTTCTGGCTACACCTTC.

The chain employs TRBV2 and TRBJ2-7, with D perhaps matching TRBD2 (5 bases). Germline assignment: CDR1 SNHLY and CDR2 FYNNEI. This CDR3 is 13 amino acids long. Deletions cut 6 bases from V and 7 bases from J, with 16 bases between. The CDR3 DNA is TGTGCCAGCAGCCCCGGGCACCGGAGGGAGCAGTACTTC. This translates into CASSPGHRREQYF. Using reference TRBV2 and TRBJ2-7 for the parts outside the CDR3, the full variable domain is EPEVTQTPSHQVTQMGQEVILRCVPISNHLYFYWYRQILGQKVEFLVSFYNNEISEKSEIFDDQFSVERPDGSNFTLKIRSTKLEDSAMYFCASSPGHRREQYFGPGTRLTVT.

This clone was recorded a few times. V usage is TRBV6-5 and J usage is TRBJ2-2, with D possibly being TRBD2 (5 bases). The CDR3 runs to 15 residues. The germline V gene has CDR1 MNHEY and CDR2 SVGAGI. V was trimmed by 6 bases and J by 1 base, leaving 12 bases between them. The CDR3 nucleotides are TGTGCCAGCAGCCCCCCGGGGAGGAACACCGGGGAGCTGTTTTTT. Translated, it gives CASSPPGRNTGELFF.

As for this clone: The junction departs from the called germline gene at one end, perhaps through a read error. The chain has TRBV5-4 and TRBJ2-2; TRBD1 or TRBD2 may be the D gene (5 bases each). Germline loops: CDR1 SGHNT, CDR2 YYREEE (reference sequence). The CDR3 length is 16 residues. The CDR3 DNA reads TGTGCCAGCAGTTTGGGGCGGACTCAGAACACCGGGGAGCTGTTTTTT. Translation: CASSLGRTQNTGELFF.

V gene TRBV6-1 combines with J gene TRBJ2-1; no clear D. Trimming took off 4 bases at V and 7 bases at J, with 2 bases between the two ends. Germline CDR1 reads MNHNS; CDR2 reads SASEGT. The CDR3 has 10 residues. The CDR3 DNA sequence: TGTGCCAGCAGTGTGAATGAGCAGTTCTTC. This sequence encodes CASSVNEQFF.